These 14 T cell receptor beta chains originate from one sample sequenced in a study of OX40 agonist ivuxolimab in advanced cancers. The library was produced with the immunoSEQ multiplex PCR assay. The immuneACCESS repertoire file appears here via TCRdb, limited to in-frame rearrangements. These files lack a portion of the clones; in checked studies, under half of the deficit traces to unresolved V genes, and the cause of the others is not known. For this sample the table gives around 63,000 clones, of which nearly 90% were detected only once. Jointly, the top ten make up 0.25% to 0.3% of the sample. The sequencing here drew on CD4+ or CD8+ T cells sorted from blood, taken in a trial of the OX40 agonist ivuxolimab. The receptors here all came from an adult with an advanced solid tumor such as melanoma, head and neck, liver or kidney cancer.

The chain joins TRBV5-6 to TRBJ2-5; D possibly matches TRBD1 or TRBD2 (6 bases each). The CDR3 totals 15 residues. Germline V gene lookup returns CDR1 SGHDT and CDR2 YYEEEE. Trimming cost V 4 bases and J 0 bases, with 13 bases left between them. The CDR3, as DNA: TGTGCCAGCAGCAAACTAGGGGGGTACCAAGAGACCCAGTACTTC. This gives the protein CASSKLGGYQETQYF.

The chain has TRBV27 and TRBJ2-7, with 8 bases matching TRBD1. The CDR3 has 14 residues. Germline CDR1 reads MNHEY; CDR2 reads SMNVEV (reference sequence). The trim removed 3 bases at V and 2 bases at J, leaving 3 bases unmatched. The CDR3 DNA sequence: TGTGCCAGCAGTTTTTGGGACAGGCCCTACGAGCAGTACTTC. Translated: CASSFWDRPYEQYF.

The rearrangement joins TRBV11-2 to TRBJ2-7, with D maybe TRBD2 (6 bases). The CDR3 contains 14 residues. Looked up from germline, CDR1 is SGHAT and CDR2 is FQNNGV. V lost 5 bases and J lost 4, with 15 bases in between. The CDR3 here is CASSAGTSWYEQYF. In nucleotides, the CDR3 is TGTGCCAGCAGCGCCGGGACTTCTTGGTACGAGCAGTACTTC. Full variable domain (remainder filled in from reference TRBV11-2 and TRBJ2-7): EAGVAQSPRYKIIEKRQSVAFWCNPISGHATLYWYQQILGQGPKLLIQFQNNGVVDDSQLPKDRFSAERLKGVDSTLKIQPAKLEDSAVYLCASSAGTSWYEQYFGPGTRLTVT.

The CDR3: CSARGTHEQYF. In DNA form, the CDR3 reads TGCAGTGCTAGAGGGACGCACGAGCAGTACTTC. The chain recombines TRBV20-1 with TRBJ2-7; the D is unclear. Trimming removed 1 base at V and 5 bases at J, with 6 bases between. Germline V lookup: CDR1 DFQATT, CDR2 SNEGSKA (reference sequence). The CDR3 has 11 amino acids.

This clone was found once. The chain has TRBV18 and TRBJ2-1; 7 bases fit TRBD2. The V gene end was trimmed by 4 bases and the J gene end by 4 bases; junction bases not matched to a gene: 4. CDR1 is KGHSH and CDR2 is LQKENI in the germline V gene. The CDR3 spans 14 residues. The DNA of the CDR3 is TGTGCCAGCTCACGGGAGGGAACTTACAATGAGCAGTTCTTC. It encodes CASSREGTYNEQFF.

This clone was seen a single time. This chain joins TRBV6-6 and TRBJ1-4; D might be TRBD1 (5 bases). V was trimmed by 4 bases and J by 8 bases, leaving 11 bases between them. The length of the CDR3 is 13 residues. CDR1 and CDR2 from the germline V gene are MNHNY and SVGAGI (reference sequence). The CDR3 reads CASSSRGDEKLFF. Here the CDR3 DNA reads TGTGCCAGCAGTTCTAGGGGTGACGAAAAACTGTTTTTT.

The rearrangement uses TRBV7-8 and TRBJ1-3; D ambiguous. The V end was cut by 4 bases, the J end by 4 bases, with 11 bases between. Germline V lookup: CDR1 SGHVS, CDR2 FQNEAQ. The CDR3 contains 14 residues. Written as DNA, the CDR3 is TGTGCCAGCAGCTCACGGGTCCCCGGAAACACCATATATTTT. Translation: CASSSRVPGNTIYF.

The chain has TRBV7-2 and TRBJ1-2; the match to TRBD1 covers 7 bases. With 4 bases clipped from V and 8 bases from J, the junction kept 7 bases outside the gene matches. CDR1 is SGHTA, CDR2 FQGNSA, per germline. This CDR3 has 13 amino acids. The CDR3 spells CASSSRQGFGYTF. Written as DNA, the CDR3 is TGTGCCAGCAGCTCCCGACAGGGTTTCGGCTACACCTTC.

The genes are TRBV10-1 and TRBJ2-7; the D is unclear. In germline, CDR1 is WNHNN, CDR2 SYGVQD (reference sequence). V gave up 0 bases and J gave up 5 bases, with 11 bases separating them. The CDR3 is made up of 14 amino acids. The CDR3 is CASSESSSRNEQYF. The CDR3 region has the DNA TGCGCCAGCAGTGAGTCGTCTAGTAGGAACGAGCAGTACTTC.

CDR3 sequence reads: CASSPRTSGNYNEQFF. CDR3 nucleotides: TGTGCCAGCAGCCCGAGAACTAGCGGGAACTACAATGAGCAGTTCTTC. The J gene is TRBJ2-1, the V gene TRBV7-9; 10 nucleotides align to TRBD2. The CDR3 extends over 16 amino acids. CDR1 SEHNR and CDR2 FQNEAQ come from the germline V gene (reference sequence). V was clipped by 5 bases and J by 3 bases; unmatched bases: 7.

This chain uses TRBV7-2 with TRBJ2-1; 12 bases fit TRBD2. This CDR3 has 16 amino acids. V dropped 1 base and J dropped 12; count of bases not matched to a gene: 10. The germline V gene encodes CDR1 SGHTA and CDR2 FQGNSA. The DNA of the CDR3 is TGTGCCAGCAGCTTAGTAAGGCTAGCGGGAGGGCCGAGGCAGTTCTTC. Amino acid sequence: CASSLVRLAGGPRQFF.

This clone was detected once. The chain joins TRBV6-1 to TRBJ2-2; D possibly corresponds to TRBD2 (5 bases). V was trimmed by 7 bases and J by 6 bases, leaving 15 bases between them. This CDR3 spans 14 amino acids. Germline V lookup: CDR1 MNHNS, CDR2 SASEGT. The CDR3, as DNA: TGTGCCAGCATGACGAGAGGGCTCCCCGGGGAGCTGTTTTTT. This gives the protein CASMTRGLPGELFF.

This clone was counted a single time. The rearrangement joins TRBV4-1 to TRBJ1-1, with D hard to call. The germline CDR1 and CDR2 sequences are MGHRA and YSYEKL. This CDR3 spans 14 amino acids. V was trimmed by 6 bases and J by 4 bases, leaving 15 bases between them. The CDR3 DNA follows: TGCGCCAGCAGGGGCATACTATATGGCACTGAAGCTTTCTTT. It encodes CASRGILYGTEAFF.

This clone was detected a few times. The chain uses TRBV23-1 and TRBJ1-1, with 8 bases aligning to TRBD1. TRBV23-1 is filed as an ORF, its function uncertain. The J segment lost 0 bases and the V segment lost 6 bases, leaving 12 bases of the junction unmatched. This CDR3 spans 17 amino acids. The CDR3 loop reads CASSAIGTGGMNTEAFF. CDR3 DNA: TGCGCCAGCAGCGCAATAGGGACAGGTGGTATGAACACTGAAGCTTTCTTT.